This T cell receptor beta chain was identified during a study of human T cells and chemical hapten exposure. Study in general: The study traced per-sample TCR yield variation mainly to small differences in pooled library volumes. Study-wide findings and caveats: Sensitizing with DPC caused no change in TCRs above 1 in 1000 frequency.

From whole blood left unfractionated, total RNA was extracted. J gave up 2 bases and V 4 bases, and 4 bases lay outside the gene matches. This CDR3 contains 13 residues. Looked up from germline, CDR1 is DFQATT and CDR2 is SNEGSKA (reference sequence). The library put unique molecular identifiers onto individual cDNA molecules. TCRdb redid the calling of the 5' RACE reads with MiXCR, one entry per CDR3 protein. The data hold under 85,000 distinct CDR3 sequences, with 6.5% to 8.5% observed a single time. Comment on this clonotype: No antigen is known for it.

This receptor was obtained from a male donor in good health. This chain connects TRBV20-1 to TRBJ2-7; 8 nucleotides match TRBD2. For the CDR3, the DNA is TGCAGTGCTACCCCGGGGGGGGCCTACGAGCAGTACTTC. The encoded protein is CSATPGGAYEQYF.